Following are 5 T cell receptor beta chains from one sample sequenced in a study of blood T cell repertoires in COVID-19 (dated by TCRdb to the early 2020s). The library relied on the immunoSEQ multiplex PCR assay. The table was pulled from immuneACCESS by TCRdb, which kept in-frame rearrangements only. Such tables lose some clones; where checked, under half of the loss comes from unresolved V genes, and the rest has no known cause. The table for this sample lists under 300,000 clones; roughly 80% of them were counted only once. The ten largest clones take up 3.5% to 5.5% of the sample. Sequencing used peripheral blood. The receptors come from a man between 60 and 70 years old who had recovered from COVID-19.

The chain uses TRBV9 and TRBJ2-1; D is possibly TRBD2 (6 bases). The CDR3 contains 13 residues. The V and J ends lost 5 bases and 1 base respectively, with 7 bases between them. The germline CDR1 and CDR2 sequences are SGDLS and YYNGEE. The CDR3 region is CASREGSYNEQFF. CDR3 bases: TGTGCCAGCAGGGAGGGTTCCTACAATGAGCAGTTCTTC. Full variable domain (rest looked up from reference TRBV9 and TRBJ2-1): DSGVTQTPKHLITATGQRVTLRCSPRSGDLSVYWYQQSLDQGLQFLIQYYNGEERAKGNILERFSAQQFPDLHSELNLSSLELGDSALYFCASREGSYNEQFFGPGTRLTVL.

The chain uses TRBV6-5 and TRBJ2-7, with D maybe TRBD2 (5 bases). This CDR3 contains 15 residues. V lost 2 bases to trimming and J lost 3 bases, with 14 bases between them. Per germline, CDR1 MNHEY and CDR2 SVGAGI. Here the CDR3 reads CASSYEGSPYYEQYF. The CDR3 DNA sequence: TGTGCCAGCAGTTACGAGGGCAGCCCATACTACGAGCAGTACTTC.

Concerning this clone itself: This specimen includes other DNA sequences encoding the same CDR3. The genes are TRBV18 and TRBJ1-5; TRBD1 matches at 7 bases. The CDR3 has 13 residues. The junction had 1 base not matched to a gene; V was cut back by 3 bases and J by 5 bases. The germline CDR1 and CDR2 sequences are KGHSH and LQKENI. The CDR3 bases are TGTGCCAGCTCACCCGACAGGGATCAGCCCCAGCATTTT. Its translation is CASSPDRDQPQHF.

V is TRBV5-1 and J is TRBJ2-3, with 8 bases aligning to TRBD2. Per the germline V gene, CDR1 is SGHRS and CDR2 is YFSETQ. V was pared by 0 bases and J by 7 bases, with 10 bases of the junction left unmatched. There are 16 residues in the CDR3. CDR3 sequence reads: CASSLVGGRSVYTQYF. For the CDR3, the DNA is TGCGCCAGCAGCTTGGTTGGCGGGAGGAGCGTATATACGCAGTATTTT.

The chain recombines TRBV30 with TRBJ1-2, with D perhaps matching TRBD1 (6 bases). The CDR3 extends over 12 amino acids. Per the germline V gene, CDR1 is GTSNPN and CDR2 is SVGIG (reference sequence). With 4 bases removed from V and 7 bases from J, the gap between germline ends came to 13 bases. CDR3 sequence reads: CAWNAGTSGYTF. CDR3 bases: TGTGCCTGGAACGCCGGGACAAGTGGCTACACCTTC.